These T cell receptor beta chains were read from a single sample in a study of OX40 agonist ivuxolimab in advanced cancers. This table comes from immunoSEQ multiplex PCR, and its TCRdb copy is limited to in-frame clones, with some not included. Found here are fewer than 85,000 clones, approximately 91% of them singletons; the top ten hold 0.78%. The sample was CD4+ or CD8+ T cells sorted from blood, taken in a trial of the OX40 agonist ivuxolimab. Every receptor here comes from an adult with an advanced solid tumor such as melanoma, head and neck, liver or kidney cancer. Each CDR3 is given with its conserved first and last residue.

>TRBJ1-2|TRBV18
CASRTENYGYTF
>TRBJ1-2|TRBV28
CASSSGQGSQGYTF
>TRBJ2-3|TRBV27
CASSLRLAGADTQYF
>TRBJ2-1|TRBV7-9
CASSGTMNEQFF
>TRBJ2-7|TRBV28
CASSLAGLAGGYEQYF
>TRBJ2-5|TRBV6-1
CATLAPGQKETQYF
>TRBJ1-3|TRBV19
CASSTPPVGSGNTIYF
>TRBJ1-6|TRBV6-5
CASSSLDSRRSPLHF
>TRBJ1-1|TRBV29-1
CSVRENTEAFF
>TRBJ1-1|TRBV30
CAWSEVSSTNTEAFF
>TRBJ2-6|TRBV19
CASSPRGTGVLFGANVLTF
>TRBJ2-1|TRBV18
CASSPPTKRGGNEQFF
>TRBJ1-2|TRBV5-6
CASSDAGGGSYGYTF
>TRBJ2-7|TRBV13
CASSYLSSRGHYEQYF
>TRBJ1-1|TRBV10-2
CASSEGGQLNTEAFF
>TRBJ1-2|TRBV5-1
CASSLDTNYGYTF
>TRBJ1-1|TRBV7-3
CASSLGPAQGNTEAFF
>TRBJ2-1|TRBV5-1
CASSSGLAGVNEQFF
>TRBJ2-6|TRBV5-1
CASSQSSGANVLTF
>TRBJ1-2|TRBV28
CATLPGGMGGYTF
>TRBJ2-1|TRBV28
CASISGATYNEQFF
>TRBJ1-2|TRBV6-5
CASSPGESYGYTF
>TRBJ2-7|TRBV19
CASSTWDSYEQYF
>TRBJ2-5|TRBV18
CASSPAGGRETQYF
>TRBJ2-1|TRBV5-6
CASSPTSAIGLSYNEQFF
>TRBJ2-1|TRBV4-2
CASSLNQLRAGNSYNEQFF
>TRBJ2-5|TRBV28
CASSGTQETQYF
>TRBJ2-2|TRBV30
CAWSDPGTSGSVGELFF
>TRBJ1-1|TRBV7-2
CASSFMGTEAFF
>TRBJ1-2|TRBV28
CASSSGQVYGYTF
>TRBJ2-5|TRBV7-8
CASSLAQRGRETQYF
>TRBJ2-7|TRBV2
CASSDPGLAEGAYEQYF
>TRBJ1-5|TRBV27
CASSRGTAPNQPQHF
>TRBJ1-5|TRBV15
CATSRDAGQGAQPQHF
>TRBJ2-3|TRBV14
CASSQDRGGAIDTQYF
>TRBJ2-7|TRBV11-2
CASSLGPATLYEQYF
>TRBJ2-7|TRBV25-1
CASSEIAAGSYEQYF
>TRBJ2-1|TRBV5-5
CASSWTTDEQFF
>TRBJ1-4|TRBV2
CASQGSPLFNEKLFF
>TRBJ1-1|TRBV28
CASKQGYTEAFF
>TRBJ1-1|TRBV30
CAWRRDRNTEAFF
>TRBJ2-7|TRBV10-3
CAISPGTGTYEQYF
>TRBJ1-1|TRBV5-6
CASSFDGTYTEAFF
>TRBJ2-7|TRBV5-1
CASGSGQGPYEQYF
>TRBJ2-7|TRBV5-5
CASSYVTGTTYEQYF
>TRBJ2-7|TRBV6-5
CASVAGGVTYEQYF
>TRBJ2-7|TRBV11-2
CASSFQRTEQYF
>TRBJ2-6|TRBV7-3
CASSLEWRTGANVLTF
>TRBJ1-6|TRBV5-1
CASSFVGGENSPLHF
>TRBJ1-2|TRBV11-2
CASSVDEGNYGYTF
>TRBJ2-2|TRBV7-3
CASSFGTVDTGELFF
>TRBJ2-7|TRBV27
CASSATGTGRHEQYF